This TCR beta chain was identified during a study of cytomegalovirus exposure and HLA in healthy donors. While unrecorded immune exposures were likely, the donors were nominally healthy when sampled. Study results and limitations: The only immune exposure information that was available was CMV serostatus. Associated with cytomegalovirus, according to the listing, were 150 to 200 TCR beta chains.

A remark on this clone: Its antigen is not identified.

13 Jbeta primers and 60 Vbeta primers were used for the PCR. Method: immunoSEQ multiplex PCR; TCRdb's copy keeps in-frame clones and lacks some. The sample consists of approximately 100,000 clones, less than 80% of them appearing once. Trimming cost V 2 bases and J 5 bases; bases outside gene matches: 4. Looked up from germline, CDR1 is SGHNT and CDR2 is YENEEA. This CDR3 is 15 amino acids long. Sequencing was performed on PBMCs. The rearrangement joins TRBV11-3 to TRBJ2-1; 9 bases are a match to TRBD2. The TCR originated in a woman between 40 and 55 years old in good health and CMV-seropositive. This CDR3 reads CASSLSSGSHNEQFF. In DNA, the CDR3 is TGTGCCAGCAGCTTAAGTAGCGGGAGCCACAATGAGCAGTTCTTC.